This entry concerns a single TCR beta chain. The data are from a study of T cell changes during pregnancy in multiple sclerosis. The germline V gene has CDR1 LGHNA and CDR2 YNFKEQ. J gave up 2 bases and V 0 bases, and 6 bases lay outside the gene matches. The CDR3 has 17 residues. Some clones are missing from TCRdb's copy, which holds only in-frame ones; the method was immunoSEQ multiplex PCR. The profile shows 79,000 or so clones, roughly nine tenths of them singletons. This material consisted of peripheral blood, taken before pregnancy. This chain uses TRBV4-2 with TRBJ2-2, with 7 bases lining up with TRBD2. The source of this sequence is a female donor with multiple sclerosis, enrolled in a pregnancy study. CDR3: CASSQDGLAANTGELFF. In nucleotides, the CDR3 is TGTGCCAGCAGCCAAGATGGTCTAGCGGCAAACACCGGGGAGCTGTTTTTT.